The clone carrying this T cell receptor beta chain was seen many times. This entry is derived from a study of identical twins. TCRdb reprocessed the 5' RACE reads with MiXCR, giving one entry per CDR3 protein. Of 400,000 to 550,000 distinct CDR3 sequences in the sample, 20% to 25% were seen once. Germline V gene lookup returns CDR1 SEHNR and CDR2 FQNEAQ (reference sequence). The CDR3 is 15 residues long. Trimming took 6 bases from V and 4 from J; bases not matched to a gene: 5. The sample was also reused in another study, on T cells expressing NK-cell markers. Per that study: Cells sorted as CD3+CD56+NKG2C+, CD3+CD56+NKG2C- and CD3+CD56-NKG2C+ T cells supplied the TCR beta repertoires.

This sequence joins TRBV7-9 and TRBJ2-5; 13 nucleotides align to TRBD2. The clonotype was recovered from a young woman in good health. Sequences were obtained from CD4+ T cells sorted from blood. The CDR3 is CASSIGLAGVETQYF. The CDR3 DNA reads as TGTGCCAGCAGTATTGGACTAGCGGGAGTAGAGACCCAGTACTTC.